Listed here are 30 T cell receptor beta chains from one sample, sequenced in a study of T-cell memory formation after mild COVID-19. TCRdb re-called the 5' RACE reads through MiXCR, storing one row per CDR3 protein. The sample carries some 450,000 distinct CDR3 sequences, roughly 18% recorded once. What was sequenced was PBMCs or a T cell subset sorted from them (not recorded which). These receptors were taken from a man aged 18 to 29 who had mild COVID-19 (a few samples of this study predate the infection). Cell type and time point are not known.

There are many counts of this clonotype. V is TRBV5-1 and J is TRBJ2-1; D gene unclear. CDR3 length: 15 amino acids. Trimming stripped 0 bases from V and 6 bases from J, with 13 bases between. Germline CDR1 and CDR2: SGHRS and YFSETQ. CDR3 region: CASSLGGKWSNEQFF. The CDR3 bases are TGCGCCAGCAGCTTGGGCGGAAAGTGGAGCAATGAGCAGTTCTTC.

This sequence joins TRBV28 and TRBJ1-2; no clear D. CDR3 length: 11 residues. CDR1 MDHEN and CDR2 SYDVKM come from the germline V gene. V lost 5 bases to trimming and J lost 3 bases, with 4 bases between them. CDR3 DNA sequence: TGTGCCAGCAGTATCGACTATGGCTACACCTTC. Translated, it gives CASSIDYGYTF.

The V gene is TRBV28, the J gene TRBJ1-1; the D is unclear. The CDR3 is 13 amino acids. Looked up from germline, CDR1 is MDHEN and CDR2 is SYDVKM. The V end was cut by 6 bases, the J end by 4 bases, with 12 bases between. CDR3 nucleotides: TGTGCCAGCAGGGATGGGGTTCCCACTGAAGCTTTCTTT. Amino acids: CASRDGVPTEAFF.

The J gene is TRBJ1-2, the V gene TRBV12-3 or TRBV12-4, with TRBD1 identical over 10 bases. The trim removed 3 bases at V and 8 bases at J, leaving 9 bases unmatched. The length of the CDR3 is 15 residues. DNA for the CDR3: TGTGCCAGCAGTTTTTCCGGGACAGGGGCTCAGGGCTACACCTTC. Protein sequence: CASSFSGTGAQGYTF.

The V and J genes are TRBV3-1 and TRBJ2-3; no definite D call. The germline gives CDR1 LGHDT, CDR2 YNNKEL (reference sequence). This CDR3 contains 13 residues. V was cut by 0 bases and J by 7 bases, with 8 bases left in between. As DNA, the CDR3 is TGTGCCAGCAGCCAAGATCAGTCAAATACGCAGTATTTT. Translated, it gives CASSQDQSNTQYF.

This clonotype was recorded at least ten times. The CDR3 sequence is CASSPRSGWRLITDTQYF. Written as DNA, the CDR3 is TGCGCCAGCAGCCCTCGATCTGGGTGGAGGCTTATCACAGATACGCAGTATTTT. The chain uses TRBV5-1 and TRBJ2-3; tentatively, D is TRBD2 (5 bases). The germline gives CDR1 SGHRS, CDR2 YFSETQ. Trimming took 4 bases from V and 2 from J, leaving 23 bases between them. The CDR3 contains 18 residues.

A few counts support this clonotype. The chain combines TRBV28 with TRBJ2-3; 8 nucleotides agree with TRBD1. The germline gives CDR1 MDHEN, CDR2 SYDVKM. Trimming removed 1 base from V and 4 bases from J; junction bases left unmatched: 4. The CDR3 extends over 15 amino acids. For the CDR3, the DNA is TGTGCCAGCAGTTTATACACACAGGGGGCAGATACGCAGTATTTT. Translating it yields CASSLYTQGADTQYF. The full variable domain, its missing parts supplied by reference TRBV28 and TRBJ2-3, is DVKVTQSSRYLVKRTGEKVFLECVQDMDHENMFWYRQDPGLGLRLIYFSYDVKMKEKGDIPEGYSVSREKKERFSLILESASTNQTSMYLCASSLYTQGADTQYFGPGTRLTVL.

This chain connects TRBV4-1 to TRBJ1-1; no clear D gene. Germline V gives CDR1 MGHRA, CDR2 YSYEKL. Trimming cost V 5 bases and J 6 bases, with 7 bases left between them. This CDR3 has 11 residues. CDR3: CASSIFSEAFF. The CDR3 DNA reads TGCGCCAGCAGCATTTTCTCTGAAGCTTTCTTT.

The V call is TRBV6-5, the J call TRBJ1-2; maybe TRBD1 (5 bases). V was shortened by 7 bases and J by 6 bases, with 21 bases between the two germline ends. Per the germline V gene, CDR1 is MNHEY and CDR2 is SVGAGI. There are 15 residues in the CDR3. The CDR3 sequence: CASKFEGILGDGYTF. Written as DNA, the CDR3 is TGTGCCAGCAAATTCGAGGGGATCTTAGGAGATGGCTACACCTTC.

CDR3 sequence: CASNPGGRGDTQYF. The CDR3 DNA reads TGTGCCAGCAATCCGGGGGGCCGGGGAGATACGCAGTATTTT. The chain combines TRBV11-2 with TRBJ2-3; TRBD2 might be the D (7 bases). The CDR3 sequence is 14 residues long. Trimming shortened V by 7 bases and J by 5 bases, and 16 bases separated the two germline ends. Germline V lookup: CDR1 SGHAT, CDR2 FQNNGV.

V and J are TRBV21-1 and TRBJ1-2; the table's D gene call, TRBD1, was not cross checked with the DNA. TRBV21-1 is listed as a pseudogene. CDR3 length equals 15 residues. The CDR3 spells CASSKRAGGCYGYTF. DNA of the CDR3: TGTGCCAGCAGCAAAAGGGCAGGGGGTTGCTATGGCTACACCTTC.

The rearrangement uses TRBV27 and TRBJ2-3; the D call may be TRBD1 or TRBD2 (5 bases each). The CDR3 loop spans 15 amino acids. Germline values: CDR1 MNHEY, CDR2 SMNVEV (reference sequence). Trimming cost V 3 bases and J 2 bases, with 12 bases left between them. CDR3 sequence (DNA): TGTGCCAGCAGTTTGACGGGACGGACCACAGATACGCAGTATTTT. Translating it yields CASSLTGRTTDTQYF.

The chain recombines TRBV12-3 or TRBV12-4 with TRBJ2-3; D may be TRBD1 or TRBD2 (6 bases each). This CDR3 comprises 15 residues. V was clipped by 6 bases and J by 3 bases, with 16 bases between them. The CDR3: CASRRDTLATDTQYF. CDR3 nucleotides: TGTGCCAGCAGGCGGGACACCCTAGCGACAGATACGCAGTATTTT.

This clonotype occurred a few times. The rearrangement uses TRBV7-2 and TRBJ1-1, with D uncertain. V lost 1 base to trimming and J lost 5 bases, with 11 bases between them. The CDR3 spans 14 residues. Germline V gives CDR1 SGHTA, CDR2 FQGNSA. The CDR3 DNA reads TGTGCCAGCAGCTTAGAGGCACAATATACTGAAGCTTTCTTT. Translating gives CASSLEAQYTEAFF.

The rearrangement joins TRBV7-2 to TRBJ2-5; TRBD2 agrees at 14 bases. The CDR3 has 19 residues. J lost 2 bases, V lost 4 bases, and 12 bases had no gene match. Germline V gene data show CDR1 as SGHTA and CDR2 as FQGNSA. The CDR3 reads CASSSHPPGLAGGQETQYF. The DNA of the CDR3 is TGTGCCAGCAGCTCTCACCCCCCCGGACTAGCGGGGGGACAAGAGACCCAGTACTTC.

In this sample, this clonotype turned up many times. Here the CDR3 DNA reads TGTGCCAGCAGCGCCCTCAGGAACACTGAAGCTTTCTTT. It specifies CASSALRNTEAFF. This sequence joins TRBV7-2 and TRBJ1-1; D remains unclear. V was clipped by 5 bases and J by 1 base, with 8 bases between them. Germline V gene data show CDR1 as SGHTA and CDR2 as FQGNSA. CDR3 length equals 13 residues. The full variable domain, in which reference TRBV7-2 and TRBJ1-1 provide the parts outside the CDR3, is GAGVSQSPSNKVTEKGKDVELRCDPISGHTALYWYRQSLGQGLEFLIYFQGNSAPDKSGLPSDRFSAERTGGSVSTLTIQRTQQEDSAVYLCASSALRNTEAFFGQGTRLTVV.

This clonotype appeared a few times. J is TRBJ1-1 and V is TRBV20-1; D call uncertain. Per germline, CDR1 DFQATT and CDR2 SNEGSKA (reference sequence). The CDR3 extends over 14 amino acids. Deletions cut 3 bases from V and 3 bases from J, with 14 bases between. CDR3 nucleotide sequence: TGCAGTGCTAGCCCCGGCGGGTTCCACACTGAAGCTTTCTTT. Its protein is CSASPGGFHTEAFF.

The CDR3 region is CASSFLQGKLVGYTF. CDR3 DNA sequence: TGCGCCAGCAGCTTTCTCCAGGGGAAGCTGGTTGGCTACACCTTC. V gene TRBV5-1 combines with J gene TRBJ1-2; perhaps TRBD1 as D (6 bases). The CDR3 is 15 amino acids. V lost 2 bases, J lost 7 bases, and 18 bases lay in between. Germline V gene data show CDR1 as SGHRS and CDR2 as YFSETQ.

This clonotype was detected only a few times. V is TRBV12-3 or TRBV12-4 and J is TRBJ2-1; D remains ambiguous. The length of the CDR3 is 15 residues. Trimming took off 2 bases at V and 5 bases at J, with 13 bases between the two ends. The CDR3 nucleotides are TGTGCCAGCAGTTTAAGGGCGATGACCGACAATGAGCAGTTCTTC. Protein product: CASSLRAMTDNEQFF.

The V and J genes are TRBV5-6 and TRBJ1-1; 11 bases are shared with TRBD1. V lost 9 bases and J lost 1; bases outside the gene matches: 5. CDR3 length equals 14 residues. Looked up from germline, CDR1 is SGHDT and CDR2 is YYEEEE. CDR3 in amino acids: CATWTGGRNTEAFF. The CDR3 DNA reads TGTGCCACCTGGACAGGGGGCCGGAACACTGAAGCTTTCTTT.

J is TRBJ2-2 and V is TRBV18, with 9 nucleotides matching TRBD2. This CDR3 region has 18 residues. V dropped 5 bases and J dropped 4; count of bases not matched to a gene: 14. From germline, CDR1 is KGHSH and CDR2 LQKENI. The CDR3: CASSYFRSGGTITGELFF. CDR3 nucleotide sequence: TGTGCCAGCTCATACTTCCGAAGCGGGGGGACGATCACCGGGGAGCTGTTTTTT.

This clonotype turned up a few times. V is TRBV6-5 and J is TRBJ2-6, with D possibly being TRBD1 or TRBD2 (6 bases each). The germline V gene has CDR1 MNHEY and CDR2 SVGAGI. Trimming left V 6 bases short and J 2 bases short, with 8 bases between. The CDR3 has 14 amino acids. The CDR3 loop reads CASRRGAGANVLTF. CDR3 nucleotide sequence: TGTGCCAGCAGGAGGGGGGCTGGGGCCAACGTCCTGACTTTC.

The table lists this clonotype with many counts. J is TRBJ1-1 and V is TRBV6-2 or TRBV6-3; D not certain. The CDR3 spans 12 residues. Germline loops: CDR1 MNHEY, CDR2 SVGEGT. Trimming stripped 4 bases from V and 0 bases from J, with 3 bases between. The CDR3 sequence: CASSWMNTEAFF. For the CDR3, the DNA is TGTGCCAGCAGTTGGATGAACACTGAAGCTTTCTTT.

This clonotype was seen more than once but under ten times. This chain uses TRBV7-2 with TRBJ2-5, with 11 positions matching TRBD2. The J segment lost 2 bases and the V segment lost 10 bases, leaving 9 bases of the junction unmatched. This CDR3 has 15 residues. The germline gives CDR1 SGHTA, CDR2 FQGNSA. CDR3 bases: TGTGCCACTCTCATTAGCGGGGGGGTTCAAGAGACCCAGTACTTC. It is translated as CATLISGGVQETQYF. The variable domain in full, with the rest retrieved from reference TRBV7-2 and TRBJ2-5, is GAGVSQSPSNKVTEKGKDVELRCDPISGHTALYWYRQSLGQGLEFLIYFQGNSAPDKSGLPSDRFSAERTGGSVSTLTIQRTQQEDSAVYLCATLISGGVQETQYFGPGTRLLVL.

This clonotype showed up just a few times. The chain uses TRBV5-1 and TRBJ2-5, with 7 bases aligning to TRBD1. The CDR3 has 15 amino acids. V was pared by 4 bases and J by 5 bases, with 11 bases of the junction left unmatched. In germline, CDR1 is SGHRS, CDR2 YFSETQ. The CDR3 coding sequence is TGCGCCAGCAGCACAGGGACAGTATCTTCGGAGACCCAGTACTTC. Amino acids: CASSTGTVSSETQYF.

This clonotype was seen more than once but under ten times. The V gene is TRBV6-6, the J gene TRBJ1-4; 7 bases agree with TRBD1. V was clipped by 6 bases and J by 6 bases; unmatched bases: 13. The CDR3 spans 16 residues. Looked up from germline, CDR1 is MNHNY and CDR2 is SVGAGI (reference sequence). CDR3 amino acids: CASSPDRVGRYEKLFF. In nucleotides, the CDR3 is TGTGCCAGCAGCCCAGACAGGGTCGGGAGGTATGAAAAACTGTTTTTT.

This clonotype came up a few times. The V call is TRBV5-1, the J call TRBJ2-2; no clear D. The CDR3 is 11 residues long. Germline CDR1 and CDR2: SGHRS and YFSETQ. The germline V and J ends were trimmed by 4 bases and 6 bases, with 4 bases remaining between them. CDR3 protein: CASSISGELFF. CDR3 DNA: TGCGCCAGCAGCATCTCCGGGGAGCTGTTTTTT.

This clonotype was recorded a few times. The rearrangement joins TRBV5-1 to TRBJ1-3; 8 bases fit TRBD1. Per the germline V gene, CDR1 is SGHRS and CDR2 is YFSETQ. Trimming took 2 bases from V and 4 from J; bases not matched to a gene: 5. The CDR3 covers 15 residues. The DNA of the CDR3 is TGCGCCAGCAGCTTCCAGGGGGCCGGGGGAAACACCATATATTTT. It translates to CASSFQGAGGNTIYF.

Points on this clonotype: One end of the junction varies from germline; a read error may be responsible. The J gene is TRBJ2-3, the V gene TRBV6-6; tentative D call: TRBD2 (6 bases). This CDR3 comprises 11 residues. Germline CDR1 MNHNY, CDR2 SVGAGI (reference sequence). The DNA for the CDR3 is TGTGCCAGCACCACGGGAGATGCGCAGTATTTT. It translates to CASTTGDAQYF.

The V call is TRBV6-2 or TRBV6-3, the J call TRBJ2-5; maybe TRBD1 (7 bases). V dropped 2 bases and J dropped 5 bases, with 15 bases sitting between them. This CDR3 has 15 amino acids. Per the germline V gene, CDR1 is MNHEY and CDR2 is SVGEGT. The CDR3 sequence is CASSYGGGGLETQYF. In DNA form, the CDR3 reads TGTGCCAGCAGTTACGGTGGAGGGGGCTTGGAGACCCAGTACTTC.